This T cell receptor beta chain was sequenced for a study of blood T cell repertoires in COVID-19. About the study: PBMCs, B-cell-depleted T cells, or T cells were the source of the cDNA or gDNA that made up the material.

Profiled with immunoSEQ multiplex PCR; TCRdb holds only in-frame clones, not every one. The data contain over 20,000 clones, roughly 90% of them seen just once; the ten biggest clones take up approximately 17%. Trimming left V 1 base short and J 7 bases short, with 6 bases between. The length of the CDR3 is 12 residues. This rearrangement joins TRBV12-3 or TRBV12-4 to TRBJ2-3; unclear D gene. Sequencing used peripheral blood. The receptor was derived from a man in his 70s with active COVID-19. The CDR3 loop reads CASSLVSHTQYF. The CDR3 nucleotides read TGTGCCAGCAGTTTAGTGAGCCATACGCAGTATTTT.